The 10 T cell receptor beta chains reported below all come from one sample, sequenced in a study of T cells in women clearing cervical HPV infection. The method was immunoSEQ multiplex PCR; TCRdb's version includes in-frame clones alone and lacks a portion of them. The sample has 15,000 to 20,000 clones. What was sequenced was blood buffy coat. The source is a woman between 18 and 70 years old with a cervical HPV16 infection that either progressed to CIN3+ or cleared (not recorded which).

Turning to this clone: Read sequence stops 3 residues before the CDR3 end, and the germline J gene provides the missing end. J is TRBJ2-3 and V is TRBV6-2 or TRBV6-3; 8 nucleotides agree with TRBD2. V lost 8 bases, J lost 6 bases, and 10 bases stayed unmatched. The CDR3 runs to 14 residues. Per germline, CDR1 MNHEY and CDR2 SVGEGT. The DNA read from the CDR3 is TGTGCCAGCTTCGACGGGGGGGGGTCGGATACG. This codes for CASFDGGGSDT. The entire CDR3 is CASFDGGGSDTQYF.

Remarks on this clone: Read sequence stops 3 residues before the CDR3 end, and the germline J gene provides the missing end. The genes are TRBV2 and TRBJ1-2, with no clear D. Looked up from germline, CDR1 is SNHLY and CDR2 is FYNNEI. CDR3 length: 12 residues. CDR3 DNA (partial): TGTGCCAGCGAGGAGGGCCCTGGAGAC. Amino acids: CASEEGPGD. In full, the CDR3 reads CASEEGPGDYTF.

As for this clone: Sequencing ends 3 residues short of the CDR3 end; the germline J gene provides the rest. The chain combines TRBV2 with TRBJ1-4; TRBD1 is a possible D gene (5 bases). The CDR3 is 17 amino acids. Germline V CDR1 and CDR2: SNHLY, FYNNEI. CDR3 DNA, as far as it was read: TGTGCCAGCAGTCCCCGCCGGGCTGGGGCTGGGGCCAACGTA. This gives the protein CASSPRRAGAGANV. The entire CDR3 sequence reads CASSPRRAGAGANVLFF.

Remarks on this clone: The read falls 3 residues short of the CDR3 end, and the missing part is taken from the germline J gene. The chain uses TRBV18 and TRBJ2-4; 7 nucleotides line up with TRBD2. Losses at the gene ends were 2 bases for V and 8 bases for J; bases not matched to a gene: 9. The CDR3 covers 15 residues. Germline CDR1 reads KGHSH; CDR2 reads LQKENI. The CDR3 spells CASSPEGSGAYIQYF. The CDR3 bases that were read are TGTGCCAGCTCACCAGAAGGGAGCGGGGCGTACATT.

Concerning this clone itself: With the read ending 3 residues before the CDR3 end, the germline J gene is used to fill in that end. The gene calls are TRBV6-2 or TRBV6-3 and TRBJ1-5; 9 bases agree with TRBD1. The CDR3 length is 16 residues. With V trimmed by 7 bases and J by 3 bases, 10 bases remained unmatched. The V gene's germline CDR1 is MNHEY and CDR2 SVGEGT. The sequenced CDR3 bases are TGTGCCAGCACCGAACGACAGGGGGTTATCAATCAGCCC. Amino acids: CASTERQGVINQP. The whole CDR3 sequence reads CASTERQGVINQPQHF.

For this clone: From the germline J gene comes the end of the CDR3, since the read stops 3 residues before it. The chain uses TRBV20-1 and TRBJ2-2; 11 bases map to TRBD2. The germline V gene has CDR1 DFQATT and CDR2 SNEGSKA (reference sequence). The CDR3 consists of 14 residues. The junction had 3 bases not matched to a gene; V was cut back by 2 bases and J by 7 bases. Here the CDR3 reads CSARLAGGDGELFF. The sequenced CDR3 bases are TGCAGTGCTAGACTAGCGGGGGGTGACGGGGAG.

Concerning this clone itself: The CDR3 extends 3 residues past the end of the read, so its final part is completed from the germline J gene. The chain links TRBV12-3 or TRBV12-4 to TRBJ2-7; D possibly corresponds to TRBD1 (5 bases). The CDR3 consists of 15 residues. The ends were cut back, 0 bases at V and 5 bases at J, with 14 bases in the middle. The CDR3 region is CASSLAFNIRDEQYF. The part of the CDR3 DNA that was read is TGTGCCAGCAGTTTAGCGTTTAACATCAGGGACGAG.

Regarding this clone: Read data end 3 residues before the CDR3 end; the end is taken from the germline J gene. This chain joins TRBV2 and TRBJ2-2; 8 nucleotides align to TRBD1. The CDR3 consists of 14 residues. J lost 4 bases, V lost 8 bases, and 6 bases had no gene match. In germline, CDR1 is SNHLY, CDR2 FYNNEI. The sequenced part of the CDR3 DNA is TGTGCCAGCCGCCCAGGGGGCTTCACCGGGGAG. It codes for CASRPGGFTGE. The entire CDR3 protein is CASRPGGFTGELFF.

As to this clone: The CDR3 extends 3 residues past the end of the read, so its final part is completed from the germline J gene. The V call is TRBV19, the J call TRBJ1-1; a weak D match, TRBD1 (5 bases). The germline gives CDR1 LNHDA, CDR2 SQIVND (reference sequence). The CDR3 has 14 amino acids. The V end lost 5 bases, the J end lost 1 base, and 11 bases lay between the germline ends. The part of the CDR3 DNA that was read is TGTGCCAGTAGTTTTCGGGGGGGGAACACTGAA. Protein sequence: CASSFRGGNTE. The entire CDR3 protein is CASSFRGGNTEAFF.

A word on this clone: The missing CDR3 end, 3 residues past where the read stops, is filled in from the germline J gene. This chain connects TRBV2 to TRBJ1-3; D is uncertain. Looked up from germline, CDR1 is SNHLY and CDR2 is FYNNEI. V was cut by 6 bases and J by 0 bases, with 15 bases left in between. The CDR3 spans 16 residues. The CDR3 is CASRPTGARSGNTIYF. CDR3 bases read: TGTGCCAGCAGACCGACTGGCGCCCGCTCTGGAAACACC.